Sequencing of this T cell receptor beta chain was carried out in a study of identical twins. The study's findings and limits: A lower insertion count was a feature of abundant cord blood beta clonotypes, with no such feature in memory repertoires.

At least ten counts were recorded for this clonotype. What it recognizes is unknown. Donors uniformly comprised healthy Caucasians. The CDR3 contains 16 residues. The V end was cut by 1 base, the J end by 3 bases, with 13 bases between. CDR1 is MGHRA, CDR2 YSYEKL, per germline. Unique molecular identifiers were present on the cDNA, which also gained a universal primer site by template switching. TCRdb re-analysed the 5' RACE reads in MiXCR, keeping a single row per CDR3 protein. The repertoire holds 240,000 or so distinct CDR3 sequences, with about 10% as singletons. The chain couples TRBV4-1 to TRBJ1-5, with D possibly matching TRBD1 (5 bases). Sample: memory T cells sorted from blood. The sequence came from a man aged 45 to 65 in good health. The CDR3 nucleotides are TGCGCCAGCAGCCAAGGGGGCGCAAGTATCAATCAGCCCCAGCATTTT. Translating gives CASSQGGASINQPQHF.